This T cell receptor beta chain originates from a study of blood T cell repertoires in COVID-19. TCRdb keeps only in-frame clones here, not all; method: immunoSEQ multiplex PCR. The profile shows approximately 360,000 clones, 85% to 90% of them singletons. This CDR3 has 17 amino acids. Germline lookup yields CDR1 SGHKS and CDR2 YYEKEE (reference sequence). The ends lost 3 bases at V and 3 bases at J; junction bases unmatched: 11. The clonotype comes from a woman aged 30 to 39 with acute COVID-19. Sample: PBMCs or T cells enriched from blood (not recorded which). The chain links TRBV5-5 to TRBJ2-3; 9 bases match TRBD1. CDR3 sequence (DNA): TGTGCCAGCAGCTCACCGGGACAGGGTTTGGCAACAGATACGCAGTATTTT. Its translation: CASSSPGQGLATDTQYF.